The 9 T cell receptor beta chains reported below all come from one sample, sequenced in a study of STAT5B mutations in CD4+ large granular lymphocyte leukemia. Method: immunoSEQ multiplex PCR; TCRdb's copy keeps in-frame clones and lacks some. The sample includes around 50,000 clones, about 80% of them seen just once. Sequencing was performed on CD4+ T cells from blood buffy coats. These receptors all come from a human donor in good health.

This clone was found a few times. This sequence joins TRBV5-1 and TRBJ2-7; 13 bases are shared with TRBD2. In germline, CDR1 is SGHRS, CDR2 YFSETQ. The ends lost 3 bases at V and 5 bases at J; junction bases unmatched: 8. This CDR3 is built from 16 residues. This CDR3 is CASSYSTTSGGNEQYF. DNA for the CDR3: TGCGCCAGCAGCTACTCCACGACTAGCGGGGGGAACGAGCAGTACTTC.

This clone has just one count. The chain recombines TRBV25-1 with TRBJ1-1; perhaps TRBD1 as D (6 bases). Trimming left V 8 bases short and J 2 bases short, with 21 bases between. Germline V lookup: CDR1 MGHDK, CDR2 SYGVNS. CDR3 length equals 16 residues. CDR3 sequence (DNA): TGTGCCAGCCTCCGGTCGGGGGCCCGGACTAACACTGAAGCTTTCTTT. Amino acid sequence: CASLRSGARTNTEAFF.

The chain carries TRBV6-1 and TRBJ2-3; 7 nucleotides match TRBD2. The germline V gene has CDR1 MNHNS and CDR2 SASEGT. The CDR3 runs to 14 residues. V dropped 11 bases and J dropped 3; count of bases not matched to a gene: 11. Written as DNA, the CDR3 is TGTGCCCTCAGCGGGACGGTGGGAACAGATACGCAGTATTTT. Protein product: CALSGTVGTDTQYF.

The V and J genes are TRBV6-1 and TRBJ2-3; 7 bases align to TRBD1. V lost 4 bases to trimming and J lost 4 bases; unmatched junction nucleotides: 11. This CDR3 spans 16 amino acids. Germline lookup yields CDR1 MNHNS and CDR2 SASEGT. The CDR3 DNA is TGTGCCAGCAGTGTGGGAAGACAGGGTAGGGCAGATACGCAGTATTTT. This translates into CASSVGRQGRADTQYF.

The genes are TRBV15 and TRBJ1-4; D remains ambiguous. The V gene's germline CDR1 is LNHNV and CDR2 YYDKDF (reference sequence). The CDR3 contains 15 residues. Deletions cut 2 bases from V and 3 bases from J, with 10 bases between. CDR3 bases: TGTGCCACCAGCAGACAGTCTGCGCCTAATGAAAAACTGTTTTTT. Translation gives CATSRQSAPNEKLFF.

V is TRBV6-5 and J is TRBJ1-2; 8 bases map to TRBD1. Germline V gene sequence: CDR1 MNHEY, CDR2 SVGAGI. Trimming removed 4 bases from V and 6 bases from J; junction bases left unmatched: 10. This CDR3 has 15 residues. The CDR3: CASSFRLDRDDGYTF. The CDR3 bases are TGTGCCAGCAGTTTTCGTTTGGACAGGGATGATGGCTACACCTTC.

The gene calls are TRBV2 and TRBJ1-1, with 8 nucleotides matching TRBD1. The trim removed 7 bases at V and 0 bases at J, leaving 13 bases unmatched. The V gene's germline CDR1 is SNHLY and CDR2 FYNNEI. This CDR3 contains 17 residues. CDR3 protein: CASNGAGGFGVNTEAFF. The CDR3 DNA reads TGTGCCAGCAACGGCGCAGGGGGCTTCGGGGTGAACACTGAAGCTTTCTTT.

The rearrangement links TRBV29-1 to TRBJ2-6, with 7 positions matching TRBD2. The ends lost 6 bases at V and 2 bases at J; junction bases unmatched: 1. The CDR3 is made up of 13 amino acids. Germline CDR1 and CDR2: SQVTM and ANQGSEA. CDR3: CSVSGTGANVLTF. In nucleotides, the CDR3 is TGCAGCGTCAGCGGGACTGGGGCCAACGTCCTGACTTTC.

The chain combines TRBV10-3 with TRBJ2-1; TRBD2 agrees at 9 bases. V shed 0 bases, J shed 2 bases, and the junction held 2 bases outside the gene matches. This CDR3 has 16 amino acids. Germline V gives CDR1 ENHRY, CDR2 SYGVKD. The CDR3 here is CAISESKRGAYNEQFF. The CDR3 DNA is TGTGCCATCAGTGAGTCGAAGCGGGGGGCCTACAATGAGCAGTTCTTC.